Given below is one TCR beta chain in context. These data originate in a study of blood T cell repertoires in COVID-19. This CDR3 contains 18 residues. The J segment lost 1 base and the V segment lost 0 bases, leaving 10 bases of the junction unmatched. The germline CDR1 and CDR2 sequences are LGHNA and YSLEER. Profiling relied on immunoSEQ multiplex PCR, and the TCRdb table lists in-frame clones only, not all of them. The sample shows 130,000 or so clones, 70% to 85% of them seen only once. This receptor was identified in a middle-aged man who had recovered from COVID-19. This rearrangement joins TRBV4-3 to TRBJ2-3, with 7 bases lining up with TRBD2. Material for sequencing was PBMCs or T cells enriched from blood (not recorded which). The chain's CDR3 is CASSQEGLPGGRTDTQYF. The CDR3 coding sequence is TGCGCCAGCAGCCAAGAGGGGCTCCCGGGGGGTCGCACAGATACGCAGTATTTT.